A single sample gave rise to the 14 T cell receptor beta chains below, sequenced in a study of cytomegalovirus exposure and HLA in healthy donors. PCR used 60 Vbeta primers and 13 Jbeta primers. Assay: immunoSEQ multiplex PCR; the TCRdb copy retains only in-frame clones and omits some. The data hold 180,000 or so clones, with roughly 77% observed a single time. The source material was PBMCs. These receptors were taken from a woman aged 40 to 55 in good health and CMV-seropositive.

The chain is built from TRBV6-1 and TRBJ2-5; D might be TRBD2 (5 bases). The V end was cut by 7 bases, the J end by 10 bases, with 19 bases between. The CDR3 totals 13 residues. CDR1 is MNHNS and CDR2 is SASEGT in the germline V gene. The CDR3 reads CASTPQVGGYQYF. CDR3 nucleotides: TGTGCCAGCACCCCCCAGGTTGGCGGGTACCAGTACTTC.

The chain joins TRBV11-3 to TRBJ2-3, with D possibly being TRBD1 (6 bases). Germline V gene data show CDR1 as SGHNT and CDR2 as YENEEA. With 2 bases removed from V and 5 bases from J, the gap between germline ends came to 11 bases. The CDR3 is 14 amino acids. The CDR3 is CASSLTGPKDTQYF. The CDR3 nucleotides are TGTGCCAGCAGCTTAACAGGGCCAAAAGATACGCAGTATTTT.

Note on this clone: Other nucleotide sequences in the sample specify the same CDR3. The CDR3 region is CASSVAGAADTQYF. The CDR3 bases are TGTGCCAGCAGCGTAGCGGGAGCGGCAGATACGCAGTATTTT. The rearrangement uses TRBV9 and TRBJ2-3; D possibly corresponds to TRBD2 (6 bases). Germline V CDR1 and CDR2: SGDLS, YYNGEE. This CDR3 comprises 14 residues. V lost 0 bases, J lost 4 bases, and 9 bases lay in between. Using reference TRBV9 and TRBJ2-3 for the parts outside the CDR3, the full variable domain is DSGVTQTPKHLITATGQRVTLRCSPRSGDLSVYWYQQSLDQGLQFLIQYYNGEERAKGNILERFSAQQFPDLHSELNLSSLELGDSALYFCASSVAGAADTQYFGPGTRLTVL.

The chain carries TRBV7-9 and TRBJ1-4; perhaps TRBD1 as D (6 bases). The CDR3 has 15 amino acids. V gave up 7 bases and J gave up 7 bases, with 19 bases separating them. Germline V gives CDR1 SEHNR, CDR2 FQNEAQ (reference sequence). In DNA, the CDR3 is TGTGCCAGCACCCCTGTTGGGGGCGTGGGTGAAAAACTGTTTTTT. This codes for CASTPVGGVGEKLFF.

There are a few counts of this clone. J is TRBJ2-2 and V is TRBV4-1; TRBD2 matches 13 bases. This CDR3 has 15 residues. J lost 7 bases, V lost 6 bases, and 5 bases had no gene match. Germline CDR1 reads MGHRA; CDR2 reads YSYEKL. The CDR3 here is CASSRTSGSGGELFF. CDR3 in DNA: TGCGCCAGCAGTCGGACTAGCGGGAGTGGCGGGGAGCTGTTTTTT.

The V call is TRBV7-8, the J call TRBJ2-7; tentative D call: TRBD2 (6 bases). V was clipped by 1 base and J by 2 bases, with 12 bases between them. CDR3 length: 15 residues. Germline V gene lookup returns CDR1 SGHVS and CDR2 FQNEAQ. This chain's CDR3 is CASSLVSGGTYEQYF. The DNA for the CDR3 is TGTGCCAGCAGCTTAGTCTCCGGGGGAACCTACGAGCAGTACTTC.

V and J are TRBV11-2 and TRBJ1-1; tentatively, D is TRBD1 (5 bases). This CDR3 is 13 amino acids long. V was shortened by 6 bases and J by 3 bases, with 11 bases between the two germline ends. Germline loops: CDR1 SGHAT, CDR2 FQNNGV. CDR3 coding DNA: TGTGCCAGCAGTCCCGAACAGGACACTGAAGCTTTCTTT. It encodes CASSPEQDTEAFF.

This sequence joins TRBV29-1 and TRBJ1-2; D unresolved. This CDR3 is 14 amino acids long. The germline V gene has CDR1 SQVTM and CDR2 ANQGSEA. V was trimmed by 3 bases and J by 4 bases, leaving 15 bases between them. The CDR3 DNA reads as TGCAGCGTTGACGAGAGGGAATCTCGCTATGGCTACACCTTC. Its translation: CSVDERESRYGYTF.

The chain joins TRBV6-5 to TRBJ2-1, with 12 bases fitting TRBD2. The germline V gene encodes CDR1 MNHEY and CDR2 SVGAGI. CDR3 length equals 15 residues. J lost 9 bases, V lost 6 bases, and 9 bases had no gene match. The CDR3 DNA reads TGTGCCAGCAGGCGACTAGCGGGAGCTCGTAGTGAGCAGTTCTTC. Its protein is CASRRLAGARSEQFF.

This chain links TRBV10-1 with TRBJ1-3; D is uncertain. Looked up from germline, CDR1 is WNHNN and CDR2 is SYGVQD (reference sequence). V shed 6 bases and J shed 0 bases, with 21 bases lying between them. The CDR3 has 18 amino acids. The CDR3 region is CASSPGSETGSSGNTIYF. The CDR3 DNA is TGCGCCAGCAGCCCCGGGTCGGAGACGGGGAGCTCTGGAAACACCATATATTTT.

The rearrangement uses TRBV4-3 and TRBJ2-1; 7 positions agree with TRBD2. The V and J ends lost 0 bases and 5 bases, in that order; junction bases with no gene match: 4. This CDR3 contains 15 residues. Germline loops: CDR1 LGHNA, CDR2 YSLEER. CDR3: CASSQDDGRHNEQFF. The CDR3 DNA follows: TGCGCCAGCAGCCAAGACGACGGGAGGCACAATGAGCAGTTCTTC.

This clone has a single count. The chain joins TRBV2 to TRBJ2-7; 8 bases align to TRBD2. Trimming took 6 bases from V and 3 from J; bases not matched to a gene: 7. The CDR3 covers 14 residues. The V gene's germline CDR1 is SNHLY and CDR2 FYNNEI. The CDR3 bases are TGTGCCAGCAGCGTTAGCGGGACTGTCTACGAGCAGTACTTC. Its protein product is CASSVSGTVYEQYF.

The chain combines TRBV2 with TRBJ2-3; TRBD2 agrees at 14 bases. Looked up from germline, CDR1 is SNHLY and CDR2 is FYNNEI. This CDR3 has 14 residues. With 6 bases clipped from V and 5 bases from J, the junction kept 1 base outside the gene matches. CDR3 sequence reads: CASRGLAGVDTQYF. The CDR3 DNA reads TGTGCCAGCAGGGGACTAGCGGGAGTAGATACGCAGTATTTT.

The rearrangement uses TRBV7-2 and TRBJ1-3; no firm D call. CDR3 length equals 15 residues. With 1 base removed from V and 0 bases from J, the gap between germline ends came to 7 bases. Germline CDR1 reads SGHTA; CDR2 reads FQGNSA. CDR3 in amino acids: CASSLVGYSGNTIYF. The CDR3, as DNA: TGTGCCAGCAGCTTAGTCGGGTACTCTGGAAACACCATATATTTT. The full variable domain, in which reference TRBV7-2 and TRBJ1-3 provide the parts outside the CDR3, is GAGVSQSPSNKVTEKGKDVELRCDPISGHTALYWYRQSLGQGLEFLIYFQGNSAPDKSGLPSDRFSAERTGGSVSTLTIQRTQQEDSAVYLCASSLVGYSGNTIYFGEGSWLTVV.